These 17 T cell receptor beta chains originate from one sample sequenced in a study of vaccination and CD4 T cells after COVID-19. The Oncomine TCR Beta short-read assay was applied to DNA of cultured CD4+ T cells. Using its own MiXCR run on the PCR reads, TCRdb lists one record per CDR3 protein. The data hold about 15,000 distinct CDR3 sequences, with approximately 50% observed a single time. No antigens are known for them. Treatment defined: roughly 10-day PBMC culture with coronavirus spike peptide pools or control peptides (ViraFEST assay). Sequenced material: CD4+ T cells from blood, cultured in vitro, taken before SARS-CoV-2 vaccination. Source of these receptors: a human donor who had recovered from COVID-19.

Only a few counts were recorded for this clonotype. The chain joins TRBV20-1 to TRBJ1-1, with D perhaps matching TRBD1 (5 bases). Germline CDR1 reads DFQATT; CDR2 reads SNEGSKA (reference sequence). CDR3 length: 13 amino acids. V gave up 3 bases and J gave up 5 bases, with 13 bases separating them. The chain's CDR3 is CSASLGVGTEAFF. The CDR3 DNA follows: TGCAGTGCTAGTCTGGGGGTGGGGACTGAAGCTTTCTTT.

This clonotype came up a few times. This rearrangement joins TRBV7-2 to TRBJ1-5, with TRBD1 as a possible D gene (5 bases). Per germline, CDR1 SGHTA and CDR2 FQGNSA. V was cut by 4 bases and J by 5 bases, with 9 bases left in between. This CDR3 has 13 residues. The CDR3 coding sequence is TGTGCCAGCAGCTCCCTCAGGGATCAGCCCCAGCATTTT. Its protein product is CASSSLRDQPQHF.

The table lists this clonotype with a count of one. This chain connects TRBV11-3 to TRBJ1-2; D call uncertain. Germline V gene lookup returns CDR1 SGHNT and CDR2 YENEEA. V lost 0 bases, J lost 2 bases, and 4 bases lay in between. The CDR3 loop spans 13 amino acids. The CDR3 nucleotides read TGTGCCAGCAGCTTAGACGGGAACTATGGCTACACCTTC. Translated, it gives CASSLDGNYGYTF.

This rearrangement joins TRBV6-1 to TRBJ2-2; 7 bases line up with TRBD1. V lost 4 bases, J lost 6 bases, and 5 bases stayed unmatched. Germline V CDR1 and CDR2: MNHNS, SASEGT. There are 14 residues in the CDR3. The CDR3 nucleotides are TGTGCCAGCAGTGTAACCCAGGGGGCCGGGGAGCTGTTTTTT. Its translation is CASSVTQGAGELFF.

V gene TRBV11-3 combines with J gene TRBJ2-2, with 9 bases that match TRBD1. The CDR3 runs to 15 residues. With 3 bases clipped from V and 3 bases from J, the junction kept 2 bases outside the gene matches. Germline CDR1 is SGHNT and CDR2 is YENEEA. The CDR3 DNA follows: TGTGCCAGCAGCTTGGGACAGGGAGACACCGGGGAGCTGTTTTTT. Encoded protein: CASSLGQGDTGELFF.

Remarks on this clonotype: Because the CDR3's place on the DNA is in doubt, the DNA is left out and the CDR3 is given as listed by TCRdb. The CDR3 reads CISVPEAPWEETQYF. The genes are TRBV7-5 and TRBJ2-5; TRBD2 is the table's D call, not checked against the DNA. TRBV7-5 has pseudogene status. The CDR3 is made up of 15 amino acids, end residues included.

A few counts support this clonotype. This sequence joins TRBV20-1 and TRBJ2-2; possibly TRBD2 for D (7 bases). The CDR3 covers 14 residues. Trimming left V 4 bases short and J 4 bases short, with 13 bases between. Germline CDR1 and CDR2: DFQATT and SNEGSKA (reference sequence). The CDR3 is CSAKQGGGTGELFF. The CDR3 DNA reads TGCAGTGCTAAGCAGGGAGGGGGCACCGGGGAGCTGTTTTTT.

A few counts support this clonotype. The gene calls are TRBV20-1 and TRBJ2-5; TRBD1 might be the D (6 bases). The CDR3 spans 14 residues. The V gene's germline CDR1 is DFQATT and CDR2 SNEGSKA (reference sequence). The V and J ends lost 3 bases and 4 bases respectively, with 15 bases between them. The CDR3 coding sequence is TGCAGTGCTAGTCTGCGCAGGGGCGGAGAGACCCAGTACTTC. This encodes CSASLRRGGETQYF.

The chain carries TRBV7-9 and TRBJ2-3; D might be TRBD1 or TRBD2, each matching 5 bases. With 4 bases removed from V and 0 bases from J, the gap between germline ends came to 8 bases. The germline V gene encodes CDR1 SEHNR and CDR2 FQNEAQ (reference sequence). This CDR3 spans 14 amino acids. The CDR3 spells CASSSWDSTDTQYF. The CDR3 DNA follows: TGTGCCAGCAGCTCCTGGGACAGCACAGATACGCAGTATTTT.

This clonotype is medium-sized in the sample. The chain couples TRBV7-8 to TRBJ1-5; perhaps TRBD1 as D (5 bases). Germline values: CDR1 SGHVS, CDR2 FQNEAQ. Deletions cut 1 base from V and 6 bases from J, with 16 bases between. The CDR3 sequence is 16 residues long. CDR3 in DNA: TGTGCCAGCAGCTTAGGATTTGACAGAACAACTCAGCCCCAGCATTTT. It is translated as CASSLGFDRTTQPQHF.

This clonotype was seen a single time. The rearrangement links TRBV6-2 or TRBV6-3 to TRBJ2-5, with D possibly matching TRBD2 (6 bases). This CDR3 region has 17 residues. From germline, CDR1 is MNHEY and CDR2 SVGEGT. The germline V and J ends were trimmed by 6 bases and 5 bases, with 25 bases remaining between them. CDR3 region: CASSHRLDLFVVETQYF. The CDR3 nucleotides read TGTGCCAGCAGCCACAGACTAGATCTTTTCGTAGTCGAGACCCAGTACTTC.

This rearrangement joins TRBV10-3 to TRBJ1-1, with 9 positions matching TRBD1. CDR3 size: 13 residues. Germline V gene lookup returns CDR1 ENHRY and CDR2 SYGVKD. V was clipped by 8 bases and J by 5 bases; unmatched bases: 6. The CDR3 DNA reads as TGTGCCATCCGCTACGGACAGGGGACTGAAGCTTTCTTT. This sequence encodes CAIRYGQGTEAFF.

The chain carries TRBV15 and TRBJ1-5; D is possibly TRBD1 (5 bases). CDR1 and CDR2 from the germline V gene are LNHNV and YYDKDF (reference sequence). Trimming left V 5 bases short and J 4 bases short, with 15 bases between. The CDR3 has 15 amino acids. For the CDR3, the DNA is TGTGCCACCAGCCCTGTACGGGGGGGTAATCAGCCCCAGCATTTT. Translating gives CATSPVRGGNQPQHF.

The CDR3 DNA follows: TGTGCCAGCACCCCACGGGACAGGGGGCAAGAGACCCAGTACTTC. Protein: CASTPRDRGQETQYF. This sequence joins TRBV5-4 and TRBJ2-5, with TRBD1 identical over 11 bases. The CDR3 length is 15 residues. Unmatched junction bases numbered 6, after V lost 6 bases and J lost 2 bases. Germline V gives CDR1 SGHNT, CDR2 YYREEE (reference sequence).

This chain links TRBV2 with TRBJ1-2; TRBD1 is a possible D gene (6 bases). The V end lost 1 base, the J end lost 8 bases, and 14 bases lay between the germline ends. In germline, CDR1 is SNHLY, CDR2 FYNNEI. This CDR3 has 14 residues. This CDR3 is CASSEGTMRGGYTF. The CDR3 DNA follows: TGTGCCAGCAGTGAAGGGACGATGAGGGGGGGCTACACCTTC.

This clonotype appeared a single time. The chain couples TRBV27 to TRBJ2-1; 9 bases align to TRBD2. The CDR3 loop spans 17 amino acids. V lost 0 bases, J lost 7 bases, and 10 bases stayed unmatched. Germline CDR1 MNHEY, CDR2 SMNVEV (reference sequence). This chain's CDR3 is CASSLSVWASGINEQFF. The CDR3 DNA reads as TGTGCCAGCAGTTTATCTGTTTGGGCTAGCGGGATTAATGAGCAGTTCTTC.

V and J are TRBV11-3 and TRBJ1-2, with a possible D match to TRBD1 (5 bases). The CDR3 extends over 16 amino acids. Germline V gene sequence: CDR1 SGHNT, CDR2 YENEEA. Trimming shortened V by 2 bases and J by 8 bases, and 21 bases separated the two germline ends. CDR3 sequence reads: CASSLTPSGQGSGYTF. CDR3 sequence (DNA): TGTGCCAGCAGCTTAACCCCATCCGGTCAGGGCTCAGGCTACACCTTC.